Each of the 20 T cell receptor beta chains below was sequenced from the same sample in a study of CD8 T cells in ankylosing spondylitis. TCRdb used MiXCR to reprocess the 5' RACE reads, holding one entry per CDR3 protein. The repertoire holds more than 300,000 distinct CDR3 sequences, approximately 10% seen once, with about a tenth in the top ten. The sample was blood, either unsorted or a sorted T cell fraction (not recorded which). The source of these receptors is a female donor with ankylosing spondylitis or in good health (not recorded which).

There are many counts of this clonotype. V is TRBV6-5 and J is TRBJ1-2; TRBD1 matches 7 bases. Trimming took 2 bases from V and 2 from J; bases not matched to a gene: 5. The CDR3 covers 15 residues. CDR1 is MNHEY and CDR2 is SVGAGI in the germline V gene. This CDR3 is CASSYTIQGNYGYTF. The CDR3 DNA is TGTGCCAGCAGTTACACGATACAGGGGAACTATGGCTACACCTTC.

The table lists this clonotype with a few counts. The chain joins TRBV15 to TRBJ2-6, with 7 bases lining up with TRBD1. After removal of 8 bases from V and 4 bases from J, the junction contained 8 bases not matched to a gene. This CDR3 contains 15 residues. Germline V gene data show CDR1 as LNHNV and CDR2 as YYDKDF (reference sequence). This CDR3 is CATAVRGLGANVLTF. CDR3 DNA sequence: TGTGCCACCGCCGTAAGGGGGCTAGGGGCCAACGTCCTGACTTTC. Drawing the rest from reference TRBV15 and TRBJ2-6, the complete variable domain is DAMVIQNPRYQVTQFGKPVTLSCSQTLNHNVMYWYQQKSSQAPKLLFHYYDKDFNNEADTPDNFQSRRPNTSFCFLDIRSPGLGDTAMYLCATAVRGLGANVLTFGAGSRLTVL.

This clonotype was recorded once. The V and J genes are TRBV18 and TRBJ2-1; tentative D call: TRBD1 (5 bases). V was shortened by 6 bases and J by 9 bases, with 12 bases between the two germline ends. Germline V CDR1 and CDR2: KGHSH, LQKENI. This CDR3 is built from 12 residues. The CDR3 spells CASSRDRVEQFF. The DNA of the CDR3 is TGTGCCAGCTCCCGTGACAGAGTTGAGCAGTTCTTC.

The table lists this clonotype with a few counts. The rearrangement links TRBV27 to TRBJ2-7, with D tentatively TRBD1 or TRBD2 (5 bases each). CDR3 length: 16 residues. Germline values: CDR1 MNHEY, CDR2 SMNVEV (reference sequence). V gave up 6 bases and J gave up 1 base, with 19 bases separating them. CDR3 loop: CASRLSPGRSSYEQYF. CDR3 in DNA: TGTGCCAGCAGACTGTCCCCGGGACGTAGTTCCTACGAGCAGTACTTC.

This clonotype was observed at least ten times. The chain is built from TRBV5-1 and TRBJ2-1; 8 bases are a match to TRBD2. J was trimmed by 3 bases and V by 7 bases; bases with no gene match: 9. Germline V CDR1 and CDR2: SGHRS, YFSETQ. The CDR3 has 15 amino acids. The CDR3 is CASGLAGTDYNEQFF. Written as DNA, the CDR3 is TGCGCCAGCGGTTTAGCGGGGACTGACTACAATGAGCAGTTCTTC.

The sample holds a few counts of this clonotype. The chain carries TRBV5-6 and TRBJ2-3, with 12 positions matching TRBD1. The CDR3 length is 15 residues. The ends lost 4 bases at V and 7 bases at J; junction bases unmatched: 7. Germline loops: CDR1 SGHDT, CDR2 YYEEEE. The CDR3 DNA reads as TGTGCCAGCAGCCCCCCGGGACAGGGGGCATATACGCAGTATTTT. Its translation is CASSPPGQGAYTQYF.

This clonotype was detected many times. The rearrangement uses TRBV12-3 or TRBV12-4 and TRBJ2-7; 8 nucleotides align to TRBD2. This CDR3 spans 16 amino acids. V shed 5 bases, J shed 7 bases, and the junction held 16 bases outside the gene matches. The CDR3 DNA reads as TGTGCCAGCAGTCCCGGTGGTAGCGGGGCCTATTGGGAGCAGTACTTC. Amino acids: CASSPGGSGAYWEQYF.

Comments on this clonotype: This may arise from a read error, as a much more abundant clone is one base away. The V gene is TRBV20-1, the J gene TRBJ2-1, with D unclear. From germline, CDR1 is DFQATT and CDR2 SNEGSKA (reference sequence). CDR3 size: 15 residues. DNA of the CDR3: TGCAGTGCTGTGTACAGAAGGAGCTCCTACAATGAGCATTTCTTC. Protein product: CSAVYRRSSYNEHFF.

The chain has TRBV20-1 and TRBJ1-5; 10 bases agree with TRBD1. V lost 2 bases to trimming and J lost 5 bases; unmatched junction nucleotides: 9. The CDR3 is 16 amino acids. Germline loops: CDR1 DFQATT, CDR2 SNEGSKA (reference sequence). The CDR3 sequence is CSARKVGDRGHQPQHF. The CDR3 bases are TGCAGTGCTAGAAAAGTAGGGGACAGGGGACATCAGCCCCAGCATTTT.

The rearrangement links TRBV27 to TRBJ2-5; unclear D gene. This CDR3 has 14 amino acids. The germline V gene encodes CDR1 MNHEY and CDR2 SMNVEV (reference sequence). Between the trimmed V and J ends, which lost 6 bases and 1 base, there was a span of 12 bases. CDR3 in DNA: TGTGCCAGCAGCCGCCCCGGGCTCCAAGAGACCCAGTACTTC. Protein product: CASSRPGLQETQYF.

As regards this clonotype: With only one base between it and a far larger clone, this is likely a read error. J is TRBJ1-2 and V is TRBV12-3 or TRBV12-4; no reliable D call. The CDR3 is 11 amino acids. As DNA, the CDR3 is TGTGCCAGCAGTTTGGGCTATGGCGACACCTTC. Translation gives CASSLGYGDTF.

This clonotype was counted ten times or more. The chain employs TRBV9 and TRBJ2-4; D uncertain. The germline CDR1 and CDR2 sequences are SGDLS and YYNGEE. The length of the CDR3 is 12 residues. Trimming removed 0 bases from V and 15 bases from J, with 13 bases in between. The CDR3 DNA reads as TGTGCCAGCAGCGTAGACGGCCACAGTCTGTACTTC. Translated, it gives CASSVDGHSLYF.

This clonotype has a count of ten or more. The chain has TRBV5-1 and TRBJ2-5; D tentatively reads TRBD1 or TRBD2 (5 bases each). The germline V and J ends were trimmed by 4 bases and 4 bases, with 20 bases remaining between them. CDR1 is SGHRS, CDR2 YFSETQ, per germline. The CDR3 contains 16 residues. In DNA form, the CDR3 reads TGCGCCAGCAGCACGTTCGGGACCTCAGAGGGAGAGACCCAGTACTTC. Its protein is CASSTFGTSEGETQYF.

This clonotype was picked up many times. The chain is built from TRBV20-1 and TRBJ2-7; the match to TRBD2 covers 7 bases. CDR3 length: 14 amino acids. The germline V gene encodes CDR1 DFQATT and CDR2 SNEGSKA (reference sequence). V lost 3 bases, J lost 3 bases, and 8 bases stayed unmatched. Written as DNA, the CDR3 is TGCAGTGCTAGGAGTCTAGCGGCCGTCTACGAGCAGTACTTC. It codes for CSARSLAAVYEQYF.

The table lists this clonotype with many counts. This sequence joins TRBV29-1 and TRBJ1-2, with D possibly TRBD1 on 5 matching bases. The length of the CDR3 is 13 residues. Germline CDR1 reads SQVTM; CDR2 reads ANQGSEA. Trimming left V 2 bases short and J 10 bases short, with 17 bases between. For the CDR3, the DNA is TGCAGCGTTGAACTAGGGACGGAAAATGACTACACCTTC. Its translation: CSVELGTENDYTF.

The table lists this clonotype with a few counts. CDR3: CASSLEYQSTDTQYF. CDR3 DNA: TGTGCCAGCAGCTTAGAGTACCAGTCCACAGATACGCAGTATTTT. V gene TRBV11-2 combines with J gene TRBJ2-3, with D unresolved. Looked up from germline, CDR1 is SGHAT and CDR2 is FQNNGV. The CDR3 loop spans 15 amino acids. The V and J ends lost 0 bases and 2 bases respectively, with 9 bases between them.

Ten or more counts support this clonotype. The chain uses TRBV12-3 or TRBV12-4 and TRBJ1-5, with 8 bases aligning to TRBD1. The CDR3 is 15 amino acids. V lost 6 bases, J lost 4 bases, and 8 bases stayed unmatched. This CDR3 reads CASRPGQEENQPQHF. The DNA for the CDR3 is TGTGCCAGCAGGCCGGGACAGGAGGAAAATCAGCCCCAGCATTTT.

Ten or more counts support this clonotype. The chain recombines TRBV6-5 with TRBJ2-1; 10 positions agree with TRBD1. J lost 4 bases, V lost 2 bases, and 5 bases had no gene match. Germline CDR1 is MNHEY and CDR2 is SVGAGI. The CDR3 is made up of 16 amino acids. In DNA form, the CDR3 reads TGTGCCAGCAGTTACATCCCGGGACAGGGGTACAATGAGCAGTTCTTC. Its protein is CASSYIPGQGYNEQFF.

The V call is TRBV7-9, the J call TRBJ2-1, with D unresolved. The germline V gene has CDR1 SEHNR and CDR2 FQNEAQ (reference sequence). This CDR3 spans 13 amino acids. Trimming cost V 4 bases and J 6 bases, with 10 bases left between them. The CDR3 loop reads CASSSLGLNEQFF. CDR3 nucleotide sequence: TGTGCCAGCAGCTCTTTAGGCCTCAATGAGCAGTTCTTC.

This clonotype was recorded many times. This sequence joins TRBV25-1 and TRBJ1-4; TRBD1 might be the D (6 bases). This CDR3 comprises 12 residues. V lost 1 base to trimming and J lost 16 bases, with 13 bases between them. CDR1 MGHDK and CDR2 SYGVNS come from the germline V gene. CDR3 nucleotide sequence: TGTGCCAGCAGTGAATCTGGGACAAGAAAGTTTTTT. As protein: CASSESGTRKFF.